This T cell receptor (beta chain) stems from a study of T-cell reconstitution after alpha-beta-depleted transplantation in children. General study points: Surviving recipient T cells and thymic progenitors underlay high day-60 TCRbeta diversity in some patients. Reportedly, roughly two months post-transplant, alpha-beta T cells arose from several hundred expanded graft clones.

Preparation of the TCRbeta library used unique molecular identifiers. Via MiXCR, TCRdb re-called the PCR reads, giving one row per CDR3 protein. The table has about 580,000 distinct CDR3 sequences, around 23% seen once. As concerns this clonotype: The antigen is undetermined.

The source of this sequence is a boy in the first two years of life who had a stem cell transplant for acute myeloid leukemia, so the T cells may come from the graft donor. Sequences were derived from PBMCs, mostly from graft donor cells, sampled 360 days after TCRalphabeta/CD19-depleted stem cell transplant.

Written as DNA, the CDR3 is TGTGCCGCAAAAGCGGGGGCCTTCGAGCAGTACTTC. Amino acid sequence: CAAKAGAFEQYF. This chain links TRBV6-2 or TRBV6-3 with TRBJ2-7; 8 bases fit TRBD2. CDR1 MNHEY and CDR2 SVGEGT come from the germline V gene. The junction had 9 bases not matched to a gene; V was cut back by 11 bases and J by 6 bases. This CDR3 is built from 12 residues.